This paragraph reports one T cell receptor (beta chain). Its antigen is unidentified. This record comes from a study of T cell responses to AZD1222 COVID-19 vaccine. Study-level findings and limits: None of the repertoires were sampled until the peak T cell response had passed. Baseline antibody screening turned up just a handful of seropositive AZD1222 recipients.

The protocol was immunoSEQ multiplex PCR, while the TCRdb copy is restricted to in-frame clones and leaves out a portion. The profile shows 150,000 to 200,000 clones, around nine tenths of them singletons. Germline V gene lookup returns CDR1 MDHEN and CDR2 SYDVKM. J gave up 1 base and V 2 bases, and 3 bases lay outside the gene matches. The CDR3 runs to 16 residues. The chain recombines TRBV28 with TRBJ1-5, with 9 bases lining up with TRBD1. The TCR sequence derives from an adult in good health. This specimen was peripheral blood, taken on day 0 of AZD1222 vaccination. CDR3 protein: CASSLTGGASNQPQHF. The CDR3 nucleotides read TGTGCCAGCAGTTTAACAGGGGGCGCGAGCAATCAGCCCCAGCATTTT.